This T cell receptor (beta chain) originates from a study of shared clonotypes between healthy human individuals (dated by TCRdb to between 2020 and 2021). Background on the whole study: The cohort comprised two women and a few men aged 18 to 49 years. Per donor, three plates each were used for CD4 naive and CD4 memory, two for CD8 naive, and one for CD8 memory. To estimate repertoire size and how much clonotype sharing occurs between individuals, the study deeply sequenced the blood TCR repertoires of several healthy adults. To increase sequencing depth and limit assay-specific biases, TCR repertoire library preparation and sequencing were carried out by different laboratories using diverse techniques. Each donor's leukapheresis produced roughly between roughly 0.85 and 9.5 billion PBMCs. The paper as a whole reports these results and caveats: Sampling was restricted to blood, and TCR repertoires in tissues likely differ from the TCR repertoires found in blood. Rarefaction of sorted-subset datasets indicated incomplete sequencing despite the large sequencing depth. Compared with non-shared clonotypes, the clonotypes found in all four sorted-subset donors had higher generation probabilities. Based on pairwise subsampling, the degree of clonotype sharing among donors was expected to be affected by sequencing depth. Approximately 4.8% of naive CD4, around 3.5% of naive CD8, approximately 2% of memory CD4, and approximately 0.4% of memory CD8 clonotypes were shared across several donors. Naive subsets generally had larger estimated clonotype richness than memory subsets. The small number of donors limited the genetic and exposure-history diversity represented.

TCR CDR3 regions were amplified from genomic DNA by multiplex PCR using the deep immunoSEQ assay. For each cell subset, the extracted genomic DNA was distributed evenly across all wells of several immunoSEQ 96-well plates, and each plate served as one replicate. For sorted subsets, roughly 200 ng of genomic DNA, equivalent to 30,000 or so T cell genomes, went into each replicate PCR. The purified libraries were quantified using a Qubit 3.0 fluorometer, sized with a Bioanalyzer 2100, and then quantified again using the KAPA Library Quantification kit. Every immunoSEQ 96-well plate was sequenced on a dedicated single-read 150-cycle Illumina NextSeq 550 flow cell. Per the authors' processing: Because the immunoSEQ output held only junctional sequences and lacked quality scores, the filtering could not match the filtering applied to full-length reads. To assign V/J genes and CDR3, sequences were annotated using PyIR, a Python wrapper for IgBLAST v1.9, with IMGT germline references. Reads with weak V/J assignments (E-value above 1e-6), missing CDR3, stop codons, out-of-frame junctions, or ambiguous translated residues were removed. V3J clonotypes were defined as sequences sharing an identical inferred V gene, J gene, and CDR3 amino acid sequence. The percentage overlap between two repertoires was calculated by dividing the number of shared unique clonotypes by the size of the smaller repertoire. Repertoire richness was assessed with RTK rarefaction, the Chao1 estimator, and Recon v2.1 estimates of unobserved clonotypes. For all TCRbeta clonotypes obtained by the gDNA method from several donors, generation probabilities were computed with OLGA. Not all clones reach the TCRdb copy of this immuneACCESS table, which keeps in-frame sequences only. Checked studies attribute under half of the gap to unresolved V genes and leave the rest unexplained. D and trimming were read from the DNA, whereas the V and J calls and clone size are those reported in that table. The table for this sample lists over a million clones; 75% to 85% of them were counted only once. The ten largest account for 0.4% to 0.55% of the sample.

Healthy HIV-negative adults with no recently reported acute infections or vaccinations were included as donors. All donors were Caucasian adults living in Nashville, Tennessee, USA. CD4+ T cells were enriched by magnetic negative selection; naive cells were then positively selected on CD45RA, and the negative fraction formed the memory subset. Blood was collected by leukapheresis, and PBMCs were isolated by Ficoll-Histopaque density gradient centrifugation and then cryopreserved in liquid nitrogen vapor phase. Analytical flow cytometry was used to check the purity and quantity of every magnetically sorted T cell population. Genomic DNA was isolated from every sorted fraction and measured by UV absorbance on a Nanodrop 2000c. V loses 4 bases of germline sequence and J loses 1 base, and the interval between the two ends is 9 bases. Including the terminal cysteine and phenylalanine, the CDR3 comprises 15 residues. The retained sequence is limited to the CDR3, 45 bases, with the frame set at the first base. The CDR1 and CDR2 encoded by the germline V gene are SGHRS and YFSETQ.

Regarding this clone: The antigen this receptor binds is unknown. Base qualities are not at hand, and no much larger clone is one base apart.

Here the chain combines TRBV5-1 and TRBJ2-6; no D gene call is confident. The sample consisted of memory CD4+ T cells from PBMCs. The cell subset or site label on this specimen signifies: CD45RA-negative fraction. This clonotype originated in a man younger than 35 in good health. Some clones in this sample may be carry-over from other donors' samples. The CDR3 region has the sequence CASSTSNSGANVLTF. At the DNA level, the sequence is TGCGCCAGCAGCACCTCAAATTCTGGGGCCAACGTCCTGACTTTC.